The present T cell receptor beta chain was sequenced within a study of shared clonotypes between healthy human individuals. The naive CD8 fraction comprised CD45RO-negative cells positively selected for CCR7 and excluded terminally differentiated effector memory CD45RA+ cells. Evenly divided among several immunoSEQ plates was the genomic DNA of each subset. The table came from immunoSEQ multiplex PCR; TCRdb's copy has only in-frame clones and leaves some out. This sample carries around 2,000,000 clones, about 95% of them seen once, and the ten largest clones take 1% to 1.5%. The clonotype comes from a man between 18 and 35 years old in good health. Sequencing used naive CD8+ T cells sorted from blood.

Here the CDR3 DNA reads TGCAGTTACAGGCCCGGCGAGCAGTACTTC. Translated: CSYRPGEQYF. This chain connects TRBV20-1 to TRBJ2-7, with TRBD1 as a possible D gene (5 bases). In germline, CDR1 is DFQATT, CDR2 SNEGSKA (reference sequence). Trimming shortened V by 8 bases and J by 6 bases, and 11 bases separated the two germline ends. This CDR3 contains 10 residues.